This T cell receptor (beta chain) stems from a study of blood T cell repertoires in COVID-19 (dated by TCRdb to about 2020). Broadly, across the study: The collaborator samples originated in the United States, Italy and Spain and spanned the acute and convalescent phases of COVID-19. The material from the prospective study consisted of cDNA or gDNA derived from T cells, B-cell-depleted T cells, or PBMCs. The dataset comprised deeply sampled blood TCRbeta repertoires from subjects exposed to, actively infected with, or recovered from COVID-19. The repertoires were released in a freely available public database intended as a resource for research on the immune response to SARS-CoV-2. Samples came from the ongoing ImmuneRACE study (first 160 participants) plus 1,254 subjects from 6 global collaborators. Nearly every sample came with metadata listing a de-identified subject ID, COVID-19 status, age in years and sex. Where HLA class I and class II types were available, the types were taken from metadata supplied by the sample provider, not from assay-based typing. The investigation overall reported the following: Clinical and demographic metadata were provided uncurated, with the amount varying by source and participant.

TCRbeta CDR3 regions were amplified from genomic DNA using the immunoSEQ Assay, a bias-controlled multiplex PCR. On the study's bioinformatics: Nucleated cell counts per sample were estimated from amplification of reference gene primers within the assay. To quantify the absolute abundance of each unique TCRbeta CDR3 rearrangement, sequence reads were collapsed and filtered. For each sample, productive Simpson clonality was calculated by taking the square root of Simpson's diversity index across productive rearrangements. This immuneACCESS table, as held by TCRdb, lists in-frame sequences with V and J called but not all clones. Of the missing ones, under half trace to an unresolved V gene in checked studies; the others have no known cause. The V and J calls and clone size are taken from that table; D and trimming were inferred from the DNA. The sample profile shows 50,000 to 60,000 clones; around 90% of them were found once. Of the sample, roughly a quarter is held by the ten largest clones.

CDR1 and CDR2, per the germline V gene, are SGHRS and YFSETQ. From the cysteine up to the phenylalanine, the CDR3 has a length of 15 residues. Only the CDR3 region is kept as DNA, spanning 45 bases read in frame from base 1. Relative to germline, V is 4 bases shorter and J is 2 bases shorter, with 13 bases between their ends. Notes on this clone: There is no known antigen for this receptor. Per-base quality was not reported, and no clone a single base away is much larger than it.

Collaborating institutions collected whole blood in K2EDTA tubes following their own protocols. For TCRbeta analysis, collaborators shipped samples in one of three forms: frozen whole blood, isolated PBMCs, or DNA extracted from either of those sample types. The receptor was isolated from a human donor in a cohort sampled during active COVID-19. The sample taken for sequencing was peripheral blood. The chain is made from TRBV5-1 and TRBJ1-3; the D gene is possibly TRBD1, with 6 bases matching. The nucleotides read TGCGCCAGCAGCCCGTGGCAGGGGCCTGGAAACACCATATATTTT. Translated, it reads CASSPWQGPGNTIYF.